These 14 T cell receptor beta chains came from one sample sequenced in a study of T cell responses to AZD1222 COVID-19 vaccine. Generated by immunoSEQ multiplex PCR, the TCRdb table keeps only in-frame clones and is missing some. The table includes around 130,000 clones, around nine tenths detected once. The specimen was peripheral blood, collected on day 0 of AZD1222 vaccination. These receptors were obtained from an adult in good health.

The chain combines TRBV7-3 with TRBJ2-1; 9 nucleotides align to TRBD2. This CDR3 spans 15 amino acids. CDR1 and CDR2 (germline): SGHTA, FQGTGA. The V segment lost 5 bases and the J segment 2 bases; nucleotides outside the gene matches: 4. The CDR3 sequence is CASSPRTSAYNEQFF. The DNA for the CDR3 is TGTGCCAGCAGCCCCCGGACTAGCGCCTACAATGAGCAGTTCTTC.

V usage is TRBV24-1 and J usage is TRBJ2-3, with D uncertain. Per germline, CDR1 KGHDR and CDR2 SFDVKD. Trimming shortened V by 3 bases and J by 2 bases, and 11 bases separated the two germline ends. The CDR3 spans 15 residues. The CDR3 spells CATSDTRRLTDTQYF. CDR3 nucleotides: TGTGCCACCAGTGATACACGGCGTCTCACAGATACGCAGTATTTT.

The genes are TRBV30 and TRBJ1-2, with 12 bases identical to TRBD1. The length of the CDR3 is 14 residues. J was trimmed by 6 bases and V by 5 bases; bases with no gene match: 7. Looked up from germline, CDR1 is GTSNPN and CDR2 is SVGIG (reference sequence). CDR3 sequence: CAWGTGGRFDGYTF. CDR3 nucleotides: TGTGCCTGGGGGACAGGGGGCAGATTCGATGGCTACACCTTC.

V is TRBV5-1 and J is TRBJ1-2, with a tentative D call TRBD1 (5 bases). In germline, CDR1 is SGHRS, CDR2 YFSETQ. This CDR3 comprises 16 residues. Trimming took 3 bases from V and 7 from J, leaving 22 bases between them. The CDR3 spells CASSSGVTVGTVGYTF. CDR3 coding DNA: TGCGCCAGCAGCTCGGGGGTGACGGTGGGAACGGTTGGCTACACCTTC. The complete variable domain, with remaining parts taken from reference TRBV5-1 and TRBJ1-2, reads KAGVTQTPRYLIKTRGQQVTLSCSPISGHRSVSWYQQTPGQGLQFLFEYFSETQRNKGNFPGRFSGRQFSNSRSEMNVSTLELGDSALYLCASSSGVTVGTVGYTFGSGTRLTVV.

The chain joins TRBV29-1 to TRBJ2-5; D not certain. V lost 7 bases and J lost 3, with 6 bases in between. The CDR3 is 10 residues long. The germline gives CDR1 SQVTM, CDR2 ANQGSEA. The CDR3, as DNA: TGCAGCGCAGATGAAGAGACCCAGTACTTC. It encodes CSADEETQYF.

This clone showed up just once. This chain uses TRBV29-1 with TRBJ2-2; D gene unclear. V was cut by 4 bases and J by 1 base, with 10 bases left in between. The CDR3 covers 14 residues. Germline lookup yields CDR1 SQVTM and CDR2 ANQGSEA. The CDR3 sequence: CSVVQQMNTGELFF. The CDR3, as DNA: TGCAGCGTTGTTCAACAGATGAACACCGGGGAGCTGTTTTTT.

The chain recombines TRBV7-6 with TRBJ2-7, with 8 bases lining up with TRBD2. This CDR3 is built from 15 residues. CDR1 is SGHVS and CDR2 is FNYEAQ in the germline V gene. V dropped 2 bases and J dropped 6; count of bases not matched to a gene: 9. CDR3 region: CASSLWSGGLGEQYF. In DNA, the CDR3 is TGTGCCAGCAGCTTATGGTCGGGGGGGCTAGGCGAGCAGTACTTC.

The chain recombines TRBV29-1 with TRBJ1-1; D might be TRBD1 (6 bases). The germline V gene has CDR1 SQVTM and CDR2 ANQGSEA. The CDR3 has 13 residues. V was trimmed by 6 bases and J by 2 bases, leaving 13 bases between them. As DNA, the CDR3 is TGCAGCGTCCAGGGGCAAACTAACACTGAAGCTTTCTTT. Its protein is CSVQGQTNTEAFF.

The chain is built from TRBV6-5 and TRBJ2-7; D possibly corresponds to TRBD1 (6 bases). CDR3 size: 14 residues. CDR1 MNHEY and CDR2 SVGAGI come from the germline V gene. Trimming took 5 bases from V and 3 from J, leaving 14 bases between them. CDR3 loop: CASSQGLVLYEQYF. CDR3 nucleotide sequence: TGTGCCAGCAGTCAGGGGCTCGTACTCTACGAGCAGTACTTC.

The V gene is TRBV18, the J gene TRBJ2-7; no definite D call. Looked up from germline, CDR1 is KGHSH and CDR2 is LQKENI. The V gene lost 1 base and the J gene lost 5 bases, with 15 bases spanning the gap. CDR3 length: 15 residues. The CDR3 DNA follows: TGTGCCAGCTCACCACAATGGTCAAGGGTGAACGAGCAGTACTTC. Its protein is CASSPQWSRVNEQYF.

In its sample, this clone was seen many times. This chain connects TRBV11-2 to TRBJ1-1; D not resolved. Germline CDR1 is SGHAT and CDR2 is FQNNGV. V dropped 6 bases and J dropped 3 bases, with 11 bases sitting between them. The CDR3 has 13 residues. The CDR3 DNA sequence: TGTGCCAGCAGTCCTCCGGGCGACACTGAAGCTTTCTTT. It yields the protein CASSPPGDTEAFF.

The CDR3 DNA is TGTGCCAGCAGTCCCCCCAAGGGTTTTGAGACCCAGTACTTC. It specifies CASSPPKGFETQYF. V usage is TRBV28 and J usage is TRBJ2-5; D remains ambiguous. Trimming took 5 bases from V and 5 from J, leaving 15 bases between them. Germline loops: CDR1 MDHEN, CDR2 SYDVKM. This CDR3 spans 14 amino acids.

The rearrangement links TRBV30 to TRBJ1-3, with unresolved D. Germline V gene data show CDR1 as GTSNPN and CDR2 as SVGIG (reference sequence). This CDR3 has 12 amino acids. V was pared by 4 bases and J by 0 bases, with 4 bases between. Here the CDR3 DNA reads TGTGCCTGGACGGACTCTGGAAACACCATATATTTT. It codes for CAWTDSGNTIYF.

V and J are TRBV6-5 and TRBJ1-1, with a possible D match to TRBD1 (5 bases). This CDR3 is 14 amino acids long. Germline V CDR1 and CDR2: MNHEY, SVGAGI. The V and J ends lost 8 bases and 5 bases respectively, with 18 bases between them. CDR3 in DNA: TGTGCCAGCCAAAAAAACGCGGGGGGAACTGAAGCTTTCTTT. Amino acids: CASQKNAGGTEAFF.